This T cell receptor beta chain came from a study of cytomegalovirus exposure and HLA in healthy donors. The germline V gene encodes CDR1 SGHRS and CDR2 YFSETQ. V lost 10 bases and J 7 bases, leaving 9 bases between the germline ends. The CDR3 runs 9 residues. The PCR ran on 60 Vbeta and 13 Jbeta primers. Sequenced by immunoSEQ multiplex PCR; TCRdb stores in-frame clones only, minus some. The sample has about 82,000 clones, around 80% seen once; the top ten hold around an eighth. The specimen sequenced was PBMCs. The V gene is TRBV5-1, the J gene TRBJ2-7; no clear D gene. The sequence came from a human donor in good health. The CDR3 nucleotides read TGCGCCTGTCGACATGAGCAGTACTTC. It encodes CACRHEQYF.